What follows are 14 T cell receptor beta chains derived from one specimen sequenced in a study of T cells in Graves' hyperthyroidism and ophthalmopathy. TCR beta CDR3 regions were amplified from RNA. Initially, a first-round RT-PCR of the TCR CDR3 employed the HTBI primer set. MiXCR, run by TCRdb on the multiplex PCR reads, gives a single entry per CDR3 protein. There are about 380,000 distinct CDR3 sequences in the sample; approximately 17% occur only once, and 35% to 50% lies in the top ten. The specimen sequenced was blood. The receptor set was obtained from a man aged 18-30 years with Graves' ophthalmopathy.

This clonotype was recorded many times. The CDR3 DNA sequence: TGTGCCAGCAGATACAGTGCAGGGCCGGGAGAGACCCAGTACTTC. Protein sequence: CASRYSAGPGETQYF. This chain links TRBV12-3 or TRBV12-4 with TRBJ2-5; possibly TRBD1 for D (5 bases). This CDR3 has 15 residues. V lost 6 bases, J lost 4 bases, and 18 bases lay in between.

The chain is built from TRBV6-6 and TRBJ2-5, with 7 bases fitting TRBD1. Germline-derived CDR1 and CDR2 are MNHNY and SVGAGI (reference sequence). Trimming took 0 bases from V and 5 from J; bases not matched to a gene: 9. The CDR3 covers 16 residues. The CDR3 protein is CASSYSRQGIRETQYF. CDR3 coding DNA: TGTGCCAGCAGTTACTCGAGACAGGGAATCCGCGAGACCCAGTACTTC.

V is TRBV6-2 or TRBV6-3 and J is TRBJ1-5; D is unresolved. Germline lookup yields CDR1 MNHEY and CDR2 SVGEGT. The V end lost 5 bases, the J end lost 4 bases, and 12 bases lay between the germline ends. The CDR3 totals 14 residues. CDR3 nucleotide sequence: TGTGCCAGCAGTGGACCTCTTGAGAATCAGCCCCAGCATTTT. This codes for CASSGPLENQPQHF.

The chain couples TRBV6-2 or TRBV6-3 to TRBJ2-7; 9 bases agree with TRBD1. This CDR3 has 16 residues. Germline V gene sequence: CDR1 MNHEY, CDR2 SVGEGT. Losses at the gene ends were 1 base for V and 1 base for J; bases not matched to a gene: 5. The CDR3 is CASSYWPGTGSYEQYF. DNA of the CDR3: TGTGCCAGCAGTTACTGGCCCGGGACAGGGTCCTACGAGCAGTACTTC.

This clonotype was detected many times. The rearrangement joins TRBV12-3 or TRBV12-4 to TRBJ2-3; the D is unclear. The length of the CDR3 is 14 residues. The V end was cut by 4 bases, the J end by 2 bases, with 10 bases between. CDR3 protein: CASSYPTPTDTQYF. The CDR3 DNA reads TGTGCCAGCAGTTACCCGACTCCCACAGATACGCAGTATTTT.

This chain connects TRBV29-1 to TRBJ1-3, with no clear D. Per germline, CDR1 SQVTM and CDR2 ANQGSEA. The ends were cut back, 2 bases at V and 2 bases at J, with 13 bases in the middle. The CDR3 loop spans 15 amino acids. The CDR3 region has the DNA TGCAGCGTTGAATATCAACACACGACTGGAAACACCATATATTTT. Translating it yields CSVEYQHTTGNTIYF. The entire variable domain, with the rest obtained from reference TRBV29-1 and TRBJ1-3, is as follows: SAVISQKPSRDICQRGTSLTIQCQVDSQVTMMFWYRQQPGQSLTLIATANQGSEATYESGFVIDKFPISRPNLTFSTLTVSNMSPEDSSIYLCSVEYQHTTGNTIYFGEGSWLTVV.

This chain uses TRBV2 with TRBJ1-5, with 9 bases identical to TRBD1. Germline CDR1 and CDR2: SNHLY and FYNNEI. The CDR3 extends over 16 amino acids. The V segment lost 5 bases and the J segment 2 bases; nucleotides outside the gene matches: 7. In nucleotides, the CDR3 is TGTGCCAGCAGTAGCGGGACAGGGAATGGCAATCAGCCCCAGCATTTT. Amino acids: CASSSGTGNGNQPQHF.

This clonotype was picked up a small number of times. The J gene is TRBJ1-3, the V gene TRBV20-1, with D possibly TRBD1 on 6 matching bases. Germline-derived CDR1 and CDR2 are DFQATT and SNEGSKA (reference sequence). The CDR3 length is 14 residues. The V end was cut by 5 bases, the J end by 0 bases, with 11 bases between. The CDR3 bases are TGCAGTGCTCTTACAGGGTTCTCTGGAAACACCATATATTTT. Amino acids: CSALTGFSGNTIYF.

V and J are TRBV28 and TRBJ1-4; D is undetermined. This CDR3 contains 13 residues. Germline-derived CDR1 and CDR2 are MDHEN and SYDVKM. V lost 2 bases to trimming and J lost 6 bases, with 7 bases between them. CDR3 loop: CASSLSADEKLFF. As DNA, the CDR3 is TGTGCCAGCAGTTTAAGCGCGGATGAAAAACTGTTTTTT.

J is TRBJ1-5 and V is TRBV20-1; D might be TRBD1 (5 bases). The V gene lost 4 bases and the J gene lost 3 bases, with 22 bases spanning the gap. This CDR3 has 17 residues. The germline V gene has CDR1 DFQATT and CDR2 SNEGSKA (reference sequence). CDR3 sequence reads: CSATLWGRGGTNQPQHF. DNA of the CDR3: TGCAGTGCTACACTTTGGGGGAGGGGAGGGACCAATCAGCCCCAGCATTTT.

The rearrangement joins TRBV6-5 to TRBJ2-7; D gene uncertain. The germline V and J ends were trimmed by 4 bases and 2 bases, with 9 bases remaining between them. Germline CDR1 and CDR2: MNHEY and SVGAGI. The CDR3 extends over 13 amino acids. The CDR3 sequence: CASSSPPAYEQYF. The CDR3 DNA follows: TGTGCCAGCAGTTCCCCGCCCGCCTACGAGCAGTACTTC.

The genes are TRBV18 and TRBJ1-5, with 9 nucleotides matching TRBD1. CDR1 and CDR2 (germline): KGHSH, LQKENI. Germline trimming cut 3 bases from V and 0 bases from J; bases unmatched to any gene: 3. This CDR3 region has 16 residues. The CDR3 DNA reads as TGTGCCAGCTCACCTGGGACAGGGATTAGCAATCAGCCCCAGCATTTT. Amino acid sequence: CASSPGTGISNQPQHF. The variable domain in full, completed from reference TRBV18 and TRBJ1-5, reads NAGVMQNPRHLVRRRGQEARLRCSPMKGHSHVYWYRQLPEEGLKFMVYLQKENIIDESGMPKERFSAEFPKEGPSILRIQQVVRGDSAAYFCASSPGTGISNQPQHFGDGTRLSIL.

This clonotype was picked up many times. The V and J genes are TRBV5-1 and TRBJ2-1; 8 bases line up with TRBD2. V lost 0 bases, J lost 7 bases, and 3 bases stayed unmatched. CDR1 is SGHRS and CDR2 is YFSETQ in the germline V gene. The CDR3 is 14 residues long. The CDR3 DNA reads TGCGCCAGCAGCTTGGTCGGGGGGGCTAATGAGCAGTTCTTC. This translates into CASSLVGGANEQFF.

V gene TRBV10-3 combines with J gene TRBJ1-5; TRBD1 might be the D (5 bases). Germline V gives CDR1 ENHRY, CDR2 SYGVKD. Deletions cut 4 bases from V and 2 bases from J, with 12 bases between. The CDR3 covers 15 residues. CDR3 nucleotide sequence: TGTGCCATCAGTGGGGGGGGGGAGGGCAATCAGCCCCAGCATTTT. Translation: CAISGGGEGNQPQHF.